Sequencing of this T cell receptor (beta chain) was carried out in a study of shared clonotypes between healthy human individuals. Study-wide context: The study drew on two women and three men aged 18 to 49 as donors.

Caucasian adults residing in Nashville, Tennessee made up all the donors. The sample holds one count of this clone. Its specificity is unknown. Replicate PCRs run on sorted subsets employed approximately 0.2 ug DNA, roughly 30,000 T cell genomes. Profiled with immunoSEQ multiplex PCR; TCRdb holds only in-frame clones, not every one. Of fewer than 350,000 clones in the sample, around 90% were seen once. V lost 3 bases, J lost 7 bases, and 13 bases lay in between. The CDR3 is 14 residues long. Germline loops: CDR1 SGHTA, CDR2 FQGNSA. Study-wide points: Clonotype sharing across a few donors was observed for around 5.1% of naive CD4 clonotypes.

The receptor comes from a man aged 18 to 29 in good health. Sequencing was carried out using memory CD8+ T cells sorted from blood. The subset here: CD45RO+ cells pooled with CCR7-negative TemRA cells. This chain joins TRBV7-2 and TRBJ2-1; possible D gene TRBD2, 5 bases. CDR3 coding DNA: TGTGCCAGCAGCTTTATTTTGGAGGCGAATGAGCAGTTCTTC. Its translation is CASSFILEANEQFF.